This is a list of T cell receptor beta chains from one sample in a study of monozygotic twins with inflammatory bowel disease. TCRdb re-called the 5' RACE reads and shows each CDR3 protein once, DNA omitted. Its table records about 93,000 distinct CDR3 sequences. Sequenced material: blood. The receptor set was obtained from a human donor with ulcerative colitis or Crohn's disease, or a healthy co-twin of an affected twin (not recorded which). Each CDR3 is given with its conserved first and last residue.

j_call v_call cdr3_aa
TRBJ1-1 TRBV18 CASSPYSRKGGNTEAFF
TRBJ1-5 TRBV27 CVSSFSPLGQPQHF
TRBJ2-7 TRBV7-2 CASREGVAGGSSYEQYF
TRBJ1-5 TRBV2 CASNSIWGGGQPQHF
TRBJ1-6 TRBV12-3/TRBV12-4 CASSMGQRVNSPLHF
TRBJ2-5 TRBV7-2 CASSQSGGPETQYF
TRBJ2-1 TRBV5-1 CASSLGKEMGEQFF
TRBJ2-5 TRBV20-1 CSAGGLAEETQYF
TRBJ1-1 TRBV7-9 CASSYLTLDREAFF
TRBJ1-1 TRBV29-1 CSVERPGTEAFF
TRBJ2-3 TRBV5-1 CASSLAAGTTPDTQYF
TRBJ2-7 TRBV10-3 CAISEQAGYEQHF
TRBJ1-2 TRBV5-1 CASSVDRSVGGYTF
TRBJ1-3 TRBV12-3/TRBV12-4 CASSLPWGASGNTIYF
TRBJ2-1 TRBV7-2 CASSFGQGVGYNEQFF
TRBJ2-6 TRBV11-1 CASSSPKVQAFSGANVLTF
TRBJ2-1 TRBV12-3/TRBV12-4 CASSFQERQFF
TRBJ2-7 TRBV5-6 CASSLERGSGFYEQYF
TRBJ2-1 TRBV7-9 CASSWTGTHFGEQFF
TRBJ1-1 TRBV6-1 CASIQNRRITEAFF
TRBJ1-5 TRBV20-1 CSASWGGIDNQPQHF
TRBJ2-2 TRBV2 CASSGGGWELFF
TRBJ2-3 TRBV7-6 CASSQQSTDTQYF
TRBJ2-3 TRBV11-2 CASSPLAGGPMGTQYF
TRBJ1-2 TRBV7-2 CASSLDQGVYGYTF
TRBJ1-6 TRBV11-2 CASSLEPGLNSPLHF
TRBJ1-3 TRBV7-2 CASSLGFSGNTIYF
TRBJ2-6 TRBV6-1 CASEQGHSGANVLTF
TRBJ1-5 TRBV19 CASSTDTYQPQHF
TRBJ2-3 TRBV10-2 CASSEARGGQTDTQYF
TRBJ2-2 TRBV20-1 CSARGQGASGELFF
TRBJ2-3 TRBV10-3 CAIGGVGNTDTQYF
TRBJ1-1 TRBV19 CASIPSGRTTNTEAFF
TRBJ2-1 TRBV20-1 CSASRESSYNEQFF
TRBJ2-3 TRBV20-1 CSATSGGATDTQYF
TRBJ1-1 TRBV19 CASRRTGTGHGAFF
TRBJ2-5 TRBV18 CASSPRLAGSQETQYF
TRBJ2-3 TRBV6-4 CASSEGQSGGPDTQYF
TRBJ1-1 TRBV19 CASSIPQGGNTEAFF
TRBJ2-1 TRBV4-2 CASSGTSLNEQFF
TRBJ2-7 TRBV7-2 CASSLDGTAYEQYF
TRBJ1-1 TRBV5-1 CASSFQGTNTEAFF
TRBJ2-3 TRBV12-3/TRBV12-4 CASSFQGGADTQYF
TRBJ2-7 TRBV7-9 CASRRTDYEQYF
TRBJ2-1 TRBV18 CASSPGRGVYNEQFF
TRBJ2-1 TRBV7-7 CASSLAGGGGTNEQFF
TRBJ1-1 TRBV11-2 CASSLHRDTEAFF
TRBJ2-6 TRBV20-1 CSATQGAGANVLTF
TRBJ1-1 TRBV7-2 CASSPRVRLEAFF
TRBJ1-1 TRBV6-5 CASSYTQGQGYLPAFF
TRBJ2-2 TRBV5-1 CASSLQGRSTHTGELFF
TRBJ2-2 TRBV6-5 CASSYLRRGNTGELFF
TRBJ2-1 TRBV5-5 CASSLPDPRNEQFF
TRBJ1-1 TRBV29-1 CSVRLLPTGLNTEAFF
TRBJ2-3 TRBV7-2 CASSLWFVVSTDTQYF
TRBJ2-7 TRBV20-1 CSAIVYGGTAYEQYF
TRBJ2-5 TRBV4-1 CASSQAASYQETQYF
TRBJ2-3 TRBV12-3/TRBV12-4 CASSLDRRGQYF
TRBJ1-1 TRBV2 CASPGTVNTEAFF